This T cell receptor (beta chain) came from a study of beta chain features in type 1 diabetes. Overall study results and limits: Type 1 diabetes patients had TCRB CDR3s that were shorter (moderately but significantly so) in all four CD4+ subsets.

Expressed TCRB transcripts were sequenced, since all the RNA that had been isolated was reverse transcribed. Sequenced by immunoSEQ multiplex PCR; TCRdb stores in-frame clones only, minus some. The table has 200,000 to 300,000 clones, approximately 10% seen once. Trimming took off 4 bases at V and 5 bases at J, with 11 bases between the two ends. Germline loops: CDR1 SGHDN, CDR2 FVKESK. There are 14 residues in the CDR3. Concerning this clone itself: The antigen is unknown.

Material: naive CD4+ T cells from blood. The receptor was isolated from a man in his thirties or forties with type 1 diabetes. The rearrangement uses TRBV14 and TRBJ2-2; D remains unclear. The CDR3 bases are TGTGCCAGCAGCCCGAGACACAATACCGGGGAGCTGTTTTTT. Translating it yields CASSPRHNTGELFF.